The present TCR beta chain was sequenced within a study of tumor and adjacent non-tumor tissue in lung cancer. Study background: The patients, around 9 men and 4 to 6 women, were about 31 to 85 with stage I to III disease. Each sample yielded a few million productive TCRbeta reads on average.

This CDR3 is 14 amino acids long. Germline V lookup: CDR1 SGHRS, CDR2 YFSETQ. J lost 6 bases, V lost 0 bases, and 2 bases had no gene match. General observations from the study: Normal lung showed higher cumulative top 100 clone frequency than tumor.

A word on this clonotype: Its antigen is unknown.

Three rounds of nested PCR, following a modified ARM-PCR protocol, produced the TCRbeta library. TCRdb used MiXCR to reprocess the multiplex PCR reads, holding one entry per CDR3 protein. The sample has some 84,000 distinct CDR3 sequences; roughly three fifths are singletons. The template was RNA from unsorted bulk tissue. Sequenced sample: lung tumor tissue. The chain couples TRBV5-1 to TRBJ2-1, with 8 bases fitting TRBD2. This clonotype originated in a man aged 70-80 years with non-small cell lung cancer. CDR3 loop: CASSLDGTSNEQFF. Written as DNA, the CDR3 is TGCGCCAGCAGCTTGGACGGGACTAGCAATGAGCAGTTCTTC.